This T cell receptor beta chain is drawn from a study of early T cells in non-severe SARS-CoV-2 infection. Study-wide background: Chains were not paired, and sequencing was done on bulk RNA from unsorted whole blood.

This clonotype appeared many times. The CDR3 is made up of 19 amino acids. With 2 bases removed from V and 0 bases from J, the gap between germline ends came to 23 bases. Germline V gene data show CDR1 as MNHEY and CDR2 as SVGEGT. One entry per CDR3 protein results from TCRdb running MiXCR on the 5' RACE reads. Of tens of thousands of distinct CDR3 sequences listed, around 15% are singletons. The TCR originated in an adult who was a healthcare worker with PCR-confirmed SARS-CoV-2 infection or an uninfected control (not recorded which). The chain carries TRBV6-2 or TRBV6-3 and TRBJ2-7, with D possibly TRBD1 on 8 matching bases. Sequenced material: whole blood. The CDR3 reads CASSYDALRGTGLSYEQYF. The CDR3 DNA is TGTGCCAGCAGTTACGACGCGTTGCGGGGGACAGGCCTCTCCTACGAGCAGTACTTC.